This entry concerns a single T cell receptor beta chain. This record belongs to a study of blood T cell repertoires in COVID-19. About the study: The samples span acute and convalescent COVID-19 from the United States, Italy and Spain. Sample material is recorded as cDNA or gDNA derived from T cells, B-cell-depleted T cells, or PBMCs.

Study processing details: Reference gene primer amplification gave estimated nucleated cell counts. Method: immunoSEQ multiplex PCR; TCRdb's copy keeps in-frame clones and lacks some. V, J and clone size are taken as reported in that table, and D and trimming were inferred from the DNA itself. The data show 35,000 to 50,000 clones, about 78% seen once. V was clipped by 4 bases and J by 7 bases, with 13 bases between them. The CDR3 sequence is 13 residues long. Germline V lookup: CDR1 ENHRY, CDR2 SYGVKD. The sequence came from a man in his 70s with active or convalescent COVID-19. This sequence joins TRBV10-3 and TRBJ1-1; maybe TRBD1 (6 bases). The sequenced sample was peripheral blood. Written as DNA, the CDR3 is TGTGCCATCAGTGGGGGGGGCGGCTTTGAAGCTTTCTTT. Its protein is CAISGGGGFEAFF.